The sequence of this T cell receptor beta chain was determined in a study of blood T cells in healthy people across ages. The table lists this clonotype with a few counts. Its target is unknown. Findings and limits, study-wide: Diversity estimates drawn from one million T cells were deemed underestimates.

Through a sample-barcoded 5' primer and a J-beta primer mix, a second PCR was run for roughly 6 to 11 cycles. Unique molecular identifiers of 12 random nucleotides labeled each cDNA. TCRdb processed the 5' RACE reads anew with MiXCR; each CDR3 protein has one entry. This sample carries around 2 million distinct CDR3 sequences, 39% of them seen once, and the ten largest clones take approximately 22%. Researchers isolated at least 6 million PBMCs per sample. Germline CDR1 SGHTA, CDR2 FQGNSA. This CDR3 contains 15 residues. J lost 7 bases, V lost 5 bases, and 6 bases had no gene match. Specimen: blood. This chain uses TRBV7-2 with TRBJ2-1; 12 nucleotides line up with TRBD2. The receptor's source is a human donor in good health. CDR3 region: CASSPRTSGVNEQFF. The CDR3 DNA sequence: TGTGCCAGCAGCCCGAGGACTAGCGGGGTAAATGAGCAGTTCTTC. Filled out from reference TRBV7-2 and TRBJ2-1, the complete variable domain reads GAGVSQSPSNKVTEKGKDVELRCDPISGHTALYWYRQSLGQGLEFLIYFQGNSAPDKSGLPSDRFSAERTGGSVSTLTIQRTQQEDSAVYLCASSPRTSGVNEQFFGPGTRLTVL.